Following are 24 T cell receptor beta chains from one sample sequenced in a study of blood T cell repertoires in COVID-19. Libraries were prepared by immunoSEQ multiplex PCR; TCRdb keeps only in-frame clonotypes and omits some of them. Found here are hundreds of thousands of clones, approximately 83% of them singletons; the top ten hold 9.4%. Sequenced material: peripheral blood. These receptors came from a woman aged 45 to 65 who had recovered from COVID-19.

The gene calls are TRBV9 and TRBJ1-2; D gene ambiguous. V dropped 3 bases and J dropped 8 bases, with 17 bases sitting between them. Germline V CDR1 and CDR2: SGDLS, YYNGEE. This CDR3 contains 14 residues. The CDR3 nucleotides read TGTGCCAGCAGCGAGGGAGAATGGGCGCCCGGCTACACCTTC. Amino acids: CASSEGEWAPGYTF.

The rearrangement uses TRBV10-3 and TRBJ1-1; TRBD1 matches at 7 bases. V lost 3 bases, J lost 0 bases, and 1 base stayed unmatched. The V gene's germline CDR1 is ENHRY and CDR2 SYGVKD. This CDR3 is 14 amino acids long. In nucleotides, the CDR3 is TGTGCCATCAGTGACGGGACAGTGAACACTGAAGCTTTCTTT. It encodes CAISDGTVNTEAFF.

The chain recombines TRBV18 with TRBJ2-2; D is undetermined. V was shortened by 1 base and J by 3 bases, with 6 bases between the two germline ends. Germline CDR1 and CDR2: KGHSH and LQKENI. The CDR3 totals 14 residues. CDR3 nucleotides: TGTGCCAGCTCACCACTCCAATACACCGGGGAGCTGTTTTTT. It is translated as CASSPLQYTGELFF.

The J gene is TRBJ1-3, the V gene TRBV20-1; D remains ambiguous. The germline V and J ends were trimmed by 6 bases and 4 bases, with 7 bases remaining between them. The CDR3 extends over 11 amino acids. Germline V gene sequence: CDR1 DFQATT, CDR2 SNEGSKA (reference sequence). CDR3 residues: CSAHAGNTIYF. In nucleotides, the CDR3 is TGCAGTGCCCACGCGGGAAACACCATATATTTT.

There are a few counts of this clone. V gene TRBV19 combines with J gene TRBJ2-1; D perhaps matches TRBD1 (6 bases). Germline lookup yields CDR1 LNHDA and CDR2 SQIVND (reference sequence). Trimming took 7 bases from V and 4 from J, leaving 11 bases between them. The CDR3 is 13 residues long. CDR3 sequence (DNA): TGTGCCAGTACGAAAACAGGGTACAATGAGCAGTTCTTC. It yields the protein CASTKTGYNEQFF.

The V gene is TRBV7-3, the J gene TRBJ2-7; the match to TRBD2 covers 7 bases. V trimming: 5 bases; J trimming: 7 bases; junction bases outside the gene matches: 11. The CDR3 has 14 amino acids. The germline CDR1 and CDR2 sequences are SGHTA and FQGTGA. CDR3 sequence (DNA): TGTGCCAGCAGCCCAGGAGCGGGGACTGGGGAGCAGTACTTC. This gives the protein CASSPGAGTGEQYF.

The gene calls are TRBV11-2 and TRBJ2-7; 10 bases match TRBD2. V trimming: 4 bases; J trimming: 6 bases; junction bases outside the gene matches: 6. Germline CDR1 SGHAT, CDR2 FQNNGV. CDR3 length equals 14 residues. The CDR3 nucleotides are TGTGCCAGCAGCTCCTCTAGCGGGAGTGGCGAGCAGTACTTC. It specifies CASSSSSGSGEQYF.

This clone was detected once. The chain recombines TRBV7-3 with TRBJ1-2, with D unresolved. CDR3 length equals 13 residues. Germline lookup yields CDR1 SGHTA and CDR2 FQGTGA. V was shortened by 4 bases and J by 1 base, with 7 bases between the two germline ends. The CDR3: CASSSGLNYGYTF. The DNA of the CDR3 is TGTGCCAGCAGCTCCGGACTTAACTATGGCTACACCTTC.

This chain uses TRBV19 with TRBJ2-3, with D possibly being TRBD1 (6 bases). The CDR3 is 14 residues long. Trimming took off 5 bases at V and 1 base at J, with 10 bases between the two ends. Germline V CDR1 and CDR2: LNHDA, SQIVND (reference sequence). The CDR3 is CASSGYRGTDTQYF. In nucleotides, the CDR3 is TGTGCCAGTAGTGGGTACAGGGGCACAGATACGCAGTATTTT.

This clone occurred once. The genes are TRBV5-6 and TRBJ2-7, with TRBD2 matching over 7 bases. This CDR3 has 16 residues. Trimming took 4 bases from V and 0 from J; bases not matched to a gene: 10. Germline CDR1 SGHDT, CDR2 YYEEEE. CDR3 in amino acids: CASSKEGRGVSYEQYF. The CDR3 DNA reads as TGTGCCAGCAGCAAGGAGGGCCGGGGGGTCTCCTACGAGCAGTACTTC.

This clone was seen once. The V gene is TRBV6-5, the J gene TRBJ1-4; 7 positions agree with TRBD1. Germline V lookup: CDR1 MNHEY, CDR2 SVGAGI. The CDR3 covers 14 residues. V trimming: 5 bases; J trimming: 10 bases; junction bases outside the gene matches: 10. The chain's CDR3 is CASSTPGGLVKLFF. The CDR3, as DNA: TGTGCCAGCAGTACCCCAGGGGGTCTGGTAAAACTGTTTTTT.

The chain combines TRBV5-8 with TRBJ1-1; TRBD1 is a possible D gene (6 bases). Germline V gene lookup returns CDR1 SGHTS and CDR2 YDEGEE. The CDR3 is 14 residues long. The ends were cut back, 2 bases at V and 8 bases at J, with 16 bases in the middle. The DNA of the CDR3 is TGTGCCAGCAGCTTATACAGGGATCATCGGGAAGCTTTCTTT. As protein: CASSLYRDHREAFF.

This chain joins TRBV7-2 and TRBJ1-1; TRBD1 is a possible D gene (6 bases). This CDR3 region has 13 residues. The germline V gene encodes CDR1 SGHTA and CDR2 FQGNSA. V shed 4 bases and J shed 1 base, with 7 bases lying between them. CDR3 loop: CASSWTANTEAFF. The CDR3 region has the DNA TGTGCCAGCAGCTGGACAGCGAACACTGAAGCTTTCTTT.

J is TRBJ1-2 and V is TRBV4-3; D may be TRBD1 (5 bases). The V gene lost 0 bases and the J gene lost 10 bases, with 24 bases spanning the gap. Per germline, CDR1 LGHNA and CDR2 YSLEER. The CDR3 totals 17 residues. CDR3 in DNA: TGCGCCAGCAGCCAAGATCTTACGACAACCCTACGGACATCCTACACCTTC. This codes for CASSQDLTTTLRTSYTF.

This clone was seen a handful of times. The gene calls are TRBV18 and TRBJ2-7, with a tentative D call TRBD1 (6 bases). The germline CDR1 and CDR2 sequences are KGHSH and LQKENI. The CDR3 spans 15 residues. Trimming took off 2 bases at V and 5 bases at J, with 16 bases between the two ends. CDR3 nucleotides: TGTGCCAGCTCACCAAGTAACCAGGGGAGCCACGAGCAGTACTTC. Protein: CASSPSNQGSHEQYF.

The V and J genes are TRBV6-4 and TRBJ1-2; maybe TRBD1 (5 bases). In germline, CDR1 is MRHNA, CDR2 SNTAGT. V lost 6 bases, J lost 2 bases, and 7 bases lay in between. The CDR3 length is 12 residues. CDR3 nucleotides: TGTGCCAGCAGACAGGTGAACTATGGCTACACCTTC. It yields the protein CASRQVNYGYTF.

The DNA for the CDR3 is TGTGCCAGTAGTATCGACCCCGGGACTAGCGGGTTTTACAATGAGCAGTTCTTC. Its translation: CASSIDPGTSGFYNEQFF. V gene TRBV19 combines with J gene TRBJ2-1; 12 bases map to TRBD2. This CDR3 comprises 18 residues. CDR1 and CDR2 (germline): LNHDA, SQIVND (reference sequence). V trimming: 3 bases; J trimming: 4 bases; junction bases outside the gene matches: 10.

The chain combines TRBV28 with TRBJ2-7; 15 bases line up with TRBD2. Germline V CDR1 and CDR2: MDHEN, SYDVKM. Unmatched junction bases numbered 15, after V lost 7 bases and J lost 5 bases. This CDR3 comprises 18 residues. The CDR3 loop is CASTTPGLAGGGKDEQYF. The CDR3 DNA follows: TGTGCCAGCACCACCCCCGGACTAGCGGGAGGGGGCAAGGACGAGCAGTACTTC.

This clone appeared a few times. J is TRBJ1-4 and V is TRBV4-1, with TRBD1 matching 10 bases. CDR1 MGHRA and CDR2 YSYEKL come from the germline V gene. V lost 1 base and J lost 8; bases outside the gene matches: 7. The CDR3 totals 16 residues. CDR3 region: CASSQGQGAQNEKLFF. The DNA of the CDR3 is TGCGCCAGCAGCCAAGGACAGGGGGCGCAGAACGAAAAACTGTTTTTT.

V is TRBV7-2 and J is TRBJ2-5; 15 bases line up with TRBD2. Germline-derived CDR1 and CDR2 are SGHTA and FQGNSA. J lost 5 bases, V lost 2 bases, and 6 bases had no gene match. The CDR3 has 17 residues. The CDR3 here is CASSLHRTSGGGETQYF. The CDR3 bases are TGTGCCAGCAGCTTACACAGGACTAGCGGGGGGGGTGAGACCCAGTACTTC.

This sequence joins TRBV28 and TRBJ1-1; D possibly corresponds to TRBD1 (5 bases). V lost 7 bases to trimming and J lost 1 base, with 10 bases between them. The CDR3 is 13 residues long. Germline CDR1 reads MDHEN; CDR2 reads SYDVKM. The CDR3 reads CASITTENTEAFF. The DNA of the CDR3 is TGTGCCAGCATTACGACAGAGAACACTGAAGCTTTCTTT. Based on the CDR3 plus reference TRBV28 and TRBJ1-1, the full variable domain is DVKVTQSSRYLVKRTGEKVFLECVQDMDHENMFWYRQDPGLGLRLIYFSYDVKMKEKGDIPEGYSVSREKKERFSLILESASTNQTSMYLCASITTENTEAFFGQGTRLTVV.

The chain recombines TRBV7-9 with TRBJ2-5, with 7 bases that match TRBD1. V lost 9 bases, J lost 3 bases, and 7 bases stayed unmatched. The germline gives CDR1 SEHNR, CDR2 FQNEAQ (reference sequence). The CDR3 has 13 amino acids. CDR3 bases: TGTGCCAGTTGCCGGACAGGCGAAGAGACCCAGTACTTC. This sequence encodes CASCRTGEETQYF.

This chain links TRBV28 with TRBJ1-1, with TRBD1 identical over 8 bases. The V gene's germline CDR1 is MDHEN and CDR2 SYDVKM. V shed 6 bases, J shed 4 bases, and the junction held 4 bases outside the gene matches. CDR3 length: 13 residues. The CDR3 region has the DNA TGTGCCAGCAGGAGAACAGGGGGCACTGAAGCTTTCTTT. Encoded protein: CASRRTGGTEAFF.

The J gene is TRBJ2-1, the V gene TRBV9; TRBD2 agrees at 8 bases. Looked up from germline, CDR1 is SGDLS and CDR2 is YYNGEE. The CDR3 spans 17 residues. Germline trimming cut 2 bases from V and 5 bases from J; bases unmatched to any gene: 12. The CDR3, as DNA: TGTGCCAGCAGCGTTTCCCCGACAGCGGGAGATAACAATGAGCAGTTCTTC. Translation: CASSVSPTAGDNNEQFF.